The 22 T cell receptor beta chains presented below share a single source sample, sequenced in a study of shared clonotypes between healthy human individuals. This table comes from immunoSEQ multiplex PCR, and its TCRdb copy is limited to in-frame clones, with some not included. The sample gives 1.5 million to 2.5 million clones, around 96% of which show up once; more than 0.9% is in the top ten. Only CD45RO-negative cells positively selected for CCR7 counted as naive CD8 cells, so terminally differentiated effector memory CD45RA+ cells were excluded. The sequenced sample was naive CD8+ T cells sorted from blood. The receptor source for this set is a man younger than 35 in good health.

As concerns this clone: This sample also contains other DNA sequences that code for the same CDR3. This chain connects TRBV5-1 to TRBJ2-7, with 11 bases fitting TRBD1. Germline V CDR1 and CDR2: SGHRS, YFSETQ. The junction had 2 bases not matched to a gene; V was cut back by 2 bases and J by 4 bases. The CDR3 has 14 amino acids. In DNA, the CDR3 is TGCGCCAGCAGCTTCGGGACAGGGGGATACGAGCAGTACTTC. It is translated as CASSFGTGGYEQYF.

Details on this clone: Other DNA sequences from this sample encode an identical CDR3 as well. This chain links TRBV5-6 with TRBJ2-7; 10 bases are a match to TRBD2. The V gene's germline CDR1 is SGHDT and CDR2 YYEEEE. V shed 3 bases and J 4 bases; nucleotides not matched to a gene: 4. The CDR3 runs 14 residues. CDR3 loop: CASSSGLAAYEQYF. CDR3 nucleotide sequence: TGTGCCAGCAGCTCTGGACTAGCGGCGTACGAGCAGTACTTC. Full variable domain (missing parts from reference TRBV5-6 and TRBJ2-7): DAGVTQSPTHLIKTRGQQVTLRCSPKSGHDTVSWYQQALGQGPQFIFQYYEEEERQRGNFPDRFSGHQFPNYSSELNVNALLLGDSALYLCASSSGLAAYEQYFGPGTRLTVT.

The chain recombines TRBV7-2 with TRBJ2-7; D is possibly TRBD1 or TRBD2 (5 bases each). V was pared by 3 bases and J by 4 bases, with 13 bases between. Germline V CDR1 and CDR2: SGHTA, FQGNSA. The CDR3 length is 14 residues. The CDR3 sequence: CASSFGGPPYEQYF. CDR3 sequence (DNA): TGTGCCAGCAGCTTTGGGGGTCCCCCTTACGAGCAGTACTTC.

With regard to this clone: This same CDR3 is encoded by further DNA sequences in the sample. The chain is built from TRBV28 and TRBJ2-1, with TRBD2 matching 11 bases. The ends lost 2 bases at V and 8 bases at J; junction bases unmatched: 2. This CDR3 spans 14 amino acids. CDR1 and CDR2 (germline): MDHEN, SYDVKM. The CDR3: CASSLLAGGYEQFF. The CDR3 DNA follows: TGTGCCAGCAGTTTACTAGCGGGGGGATATGAGCAGTTCTTC. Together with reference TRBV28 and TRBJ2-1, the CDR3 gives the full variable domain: DVKVTQSSRYLVKRTGEKVFLECVQDMDHENMFWYRQDPGLGLRLIYFSYDVKMKEKGDIPEGYSVSREKKERFSLILESASTNQTSMYLCASSLLAGGYEQFFGPGTRLTVL.

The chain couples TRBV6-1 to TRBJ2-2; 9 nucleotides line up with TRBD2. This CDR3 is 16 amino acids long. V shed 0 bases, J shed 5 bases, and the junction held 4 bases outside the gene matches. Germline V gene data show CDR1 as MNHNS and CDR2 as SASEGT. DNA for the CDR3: TGTGCCAGCAGTGAAGCCAGCGGGAGGCCTACCGGGGAGCTGTTTTTT. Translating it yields CASSEASGRPTGELFF.

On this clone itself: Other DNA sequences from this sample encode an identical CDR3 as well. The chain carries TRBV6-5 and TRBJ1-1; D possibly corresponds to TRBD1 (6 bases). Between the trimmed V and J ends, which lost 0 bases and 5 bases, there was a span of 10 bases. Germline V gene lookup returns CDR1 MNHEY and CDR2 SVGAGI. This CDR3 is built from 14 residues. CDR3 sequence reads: CASSYSEGGTEAFF. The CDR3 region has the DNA TGTGCCAGCAGTTACTCCGAGGGGGGAACTGAAGCTTTCTTT.

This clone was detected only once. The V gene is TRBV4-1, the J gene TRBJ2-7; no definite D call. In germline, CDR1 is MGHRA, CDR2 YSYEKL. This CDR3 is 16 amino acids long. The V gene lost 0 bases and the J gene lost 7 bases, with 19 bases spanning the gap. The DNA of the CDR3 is TGCGCCAGCAGCCAAGATCTCCAATCGGCCTTCTGGGAGCAGTACTTC. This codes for CASSQDLQSAFWEQYF.

CDR3 sequence reads: CASSPSGGFQAFF. CDR3 DNA sequence: TGTGCCAGCAGCCCGAGCGGGGGTTTTCAAGCTTTCTTT. V usage is TRBV27 and J usage is TRBJ1-1; D possibly corresponds to TRBD1 (5 bases). Trimming pared 6 bases from V and 9 bases from J, leaving 17 bases between. Germline lookup yields CDR1 MNHEY and CDR2 SMNVEV (reference sequence). This CDR3 contains 13 residues.

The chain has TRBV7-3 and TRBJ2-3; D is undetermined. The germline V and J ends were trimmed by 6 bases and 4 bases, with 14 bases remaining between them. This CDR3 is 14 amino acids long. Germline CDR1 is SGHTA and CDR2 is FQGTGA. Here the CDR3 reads CASSFGPGSDTQYF. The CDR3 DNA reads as TGTGCCAGCAGTTTTGGTCCGGGCTCAGATACGCAGTATTTT.

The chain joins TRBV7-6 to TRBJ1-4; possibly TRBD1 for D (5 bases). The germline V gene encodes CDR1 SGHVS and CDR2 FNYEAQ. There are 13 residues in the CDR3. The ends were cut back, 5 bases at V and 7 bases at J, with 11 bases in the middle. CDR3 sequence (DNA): TGTGCCAGCAGCAGCCAGGGTGGTGAAAAACTGTTTTTT. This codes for CASSSQGGEKLFF.

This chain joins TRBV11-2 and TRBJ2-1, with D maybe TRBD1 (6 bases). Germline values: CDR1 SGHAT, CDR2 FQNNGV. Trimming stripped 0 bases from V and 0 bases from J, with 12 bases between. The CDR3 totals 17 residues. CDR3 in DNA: TGTGCCAGCAGCTTAGAGCAGGGGCCGAGCTCCTACAATGAGCAGTTCTTC. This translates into CASSLEQGPSSYNEQFF.

This chain's CDR3 is CASSDSIPYEQYF. CDR3 coding DNA: TGTGCCAGCAGTGACAGTATCCCCTACGAGCAGTACTTC. The chain employs TRBV6-1 and TRBJ2-7; no firm D call. The CDR3 spans 13 residues. V was trimmed by 3 bases and J by 2 bases, leaving 8 bases between them. CDR1 and CDR2 from the germline V gene are MNHNS and SASEGT.

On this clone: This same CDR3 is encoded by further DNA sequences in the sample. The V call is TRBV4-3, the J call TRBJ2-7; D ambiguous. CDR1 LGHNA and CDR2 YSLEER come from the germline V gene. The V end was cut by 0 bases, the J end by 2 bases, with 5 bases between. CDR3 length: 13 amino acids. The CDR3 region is CASSQETTYEQYF. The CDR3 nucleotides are TGCGCCAGCAGCCAAGAAACGACCTACGAGCAGTACTTC.

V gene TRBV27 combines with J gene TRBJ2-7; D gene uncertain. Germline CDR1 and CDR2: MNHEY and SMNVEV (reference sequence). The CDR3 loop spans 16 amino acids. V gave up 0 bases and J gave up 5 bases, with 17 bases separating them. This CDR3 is CASSLSLGPVRHEQYF. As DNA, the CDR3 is TGTGCCAGCAGTTTATCGTTGGGTCCGGTTCGACACGAGCAGTACTTC.

CDR3 loop: CSVNSVSTDTQYF. The CDR3 region has the DNA TGCAGCGTTAATAGCGTTAGCACAGATACGCAGTATTTT. V is TRBV29-1 and J is TRBJ2-3; D possibly corresponds to TRBD2 (5 bases). V was shortened by 5 bases and J by 0 bases, with 9 bases between the two germline ends. Germline V gene lookup returns CDR1 SQVTM and CDR2 ANQGSEA. CDR3 length: 13 amino acids.

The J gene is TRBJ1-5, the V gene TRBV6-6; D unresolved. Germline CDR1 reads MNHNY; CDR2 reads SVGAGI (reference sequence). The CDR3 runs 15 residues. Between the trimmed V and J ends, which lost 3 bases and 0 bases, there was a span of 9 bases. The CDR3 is CASSYKDGSNQPQHF. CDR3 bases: TGTGCCAGCAGTTATAAGGATGGTAGCAATCAGCCCCAGCATTTT.

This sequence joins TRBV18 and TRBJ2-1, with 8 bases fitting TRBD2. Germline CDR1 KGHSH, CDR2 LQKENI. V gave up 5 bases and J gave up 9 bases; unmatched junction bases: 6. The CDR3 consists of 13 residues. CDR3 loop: CASSLGLVGEQFF. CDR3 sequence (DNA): TGTGCCAGCTCATTGGGACTAGTGGGTGAGCAGTTCTTC.

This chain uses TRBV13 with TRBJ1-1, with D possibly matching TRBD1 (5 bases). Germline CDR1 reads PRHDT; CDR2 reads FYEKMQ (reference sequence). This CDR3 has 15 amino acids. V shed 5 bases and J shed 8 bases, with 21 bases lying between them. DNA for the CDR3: TGTGCCAGCAGCCCCCAAGGGGAGGGTAGATCCGAAGCTTTCTTT. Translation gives CASSPQGEGRSEAFF.

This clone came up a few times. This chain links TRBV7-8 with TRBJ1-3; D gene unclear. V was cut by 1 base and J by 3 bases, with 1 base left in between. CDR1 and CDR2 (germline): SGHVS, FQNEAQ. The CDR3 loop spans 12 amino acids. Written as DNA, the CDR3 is TGTGCCAGCAGCTTAGATGGAAACACCATATATTTT. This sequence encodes CASSLDGNTIYF.

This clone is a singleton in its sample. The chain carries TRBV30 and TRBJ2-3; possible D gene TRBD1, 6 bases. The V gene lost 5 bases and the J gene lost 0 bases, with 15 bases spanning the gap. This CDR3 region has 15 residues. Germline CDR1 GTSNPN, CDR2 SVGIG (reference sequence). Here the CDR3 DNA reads TGTGCCTGGGCCCCGACAGGCGCTAGCACAGATACGCAGTATTTT. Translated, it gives CAWAPTGASTDTQYF.

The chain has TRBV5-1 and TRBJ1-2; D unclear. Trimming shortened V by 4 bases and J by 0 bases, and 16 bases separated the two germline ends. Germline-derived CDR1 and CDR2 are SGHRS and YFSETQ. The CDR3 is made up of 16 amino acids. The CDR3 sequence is CASSPKFWTANYGYTF. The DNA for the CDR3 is TGCGCCAGCAGCCCAAAATTTTGGACCGCTAACTATGGCTACACCTTC.

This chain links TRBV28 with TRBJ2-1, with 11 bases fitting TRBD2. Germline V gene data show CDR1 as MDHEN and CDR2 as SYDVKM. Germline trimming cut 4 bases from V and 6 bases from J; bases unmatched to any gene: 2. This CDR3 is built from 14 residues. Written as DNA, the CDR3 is TGTGCCAGCAGTTCTGGGACTAGCGGCAATGAGCAGTTCTTC. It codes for CASSSGTSGNEQFF.